Shown below are 21 T cell receptor beta chains from a single sample sequenced in a study of blood T cell repertoires in COVID-19. Assay: immunoSEQ multiplex PCR; the TCRdb copy retains only in-frame clones and omits some. In the table there are about 130,000 clones, 81% of which are singletons. The material sequenced was peripheral blood. These receptors were obtained from a man aged 25 to 45 with COVID-19, enrolled during active disease.

This clone has a single count. The chain has TRBV19 and TRBJ1-1, with D perhaps matching TRBD1 (6 bases). Germline V gene data show CDR1 as LNHDA and CDR2 as SQIVND (reference sequence). CDR3 length: 14 residues. Trimming removed 6 bases at V and 0 bases at J, with 11 bases between. CDR3 DNA: TGTGCCAGTAGGGGACATTCAATGAACACTGAAGCTTTCTTT. Translation gives CASRGHSMNTEAFF. The variable domain in full, completed from reference TRBV19 and TRBJ1-1, reads DGGITQSPKYLFRKEGQNVTLSCEQNLNHDAMYWYRQDPGQGLRLIYYSQIVNDFQKGDIAEGYSVSREKKESFPLTVTSAQKNPTAFYLCASRGHSMNTEAFFGQGTRLTVV.

About this clone: The sample holds other DNA sequences that translate to the same CDR3. This chain uses TRBV5-4 with TRBJ2-7, with a weak D call TRBD2 (5 bases). The germline CDR1 and CDR2 sequences are SGHNT and YYREEE (reference sequence). The CDR3 is made up of 15 amino acids. The germline V and J ends were trimmed by 0 bases and 1 base, with 11 bases remaining between them. The CDR3 reads CASSLGGQLSYEQYF. In nucleotides, the CDR3 is TGTGCCAGCAGCTTGGGAGGGCAGCTTTCCTACGAGCAGTACTTC.

This chain connects TRBV5-5 to TRBJ1-1; D is undetermined. CDR3 length: 14 residues. The V end was cut by 3 bases, the J end by 1 base, with 10 bases between. From germline, CDR1 is SGHKS and CDR2 YYEKEE (reference sequence). In nucleotides, the CDR3 is TGTGCCAGCAGCTCGAGGAGTAAGAACACTGAAGCTTTCTTT. Its translation: CASSSRSKNTEAFF.

The genes are TRBV2 and TRBJ1-2; 7 positions agree with TRBD1. V lost 4 bases and J lost 4; bases outside the gene matches: 9. Germline CDR1 SNHLY, CDR2 FYNNEI. The CDR3 totals 15 residues. In DNA form, the CDR3 reads TGTGCCAGCAGTGGGACAGGAAATCATACCTATGGCTACACCTTC. Translating it yields CASSGTGNHTYGYTF.

In its sample, this clone was seen once. V usage is TRBV7-3 and J usage is TRBJ1-2; unclear D gene. Trimming removed 5 bases at V and 2 bases at J, with 12 bases between. This CDR3 is built from 14 residues. In germline, CDR1 is SGHTA, CDR2 FQGTGA. CDR3 in DNA: TGTGCCAGCAGCCCCGGGATTGAAAACTATGGCTACACCTTC. Protein product: CASSPGIENYGYTF.

This chain joins TRBV20-1 and TRBJ2-5; 7 nucleotides line up with TRBD2. Germline V gene data show CDR1 as DFQATT and CDR2 as SNEGSKA (reference sequence). The CDR3 extends over 14 amino acids. The V gene end was trimmed by 3 bases and the J gene end by 5 bases; junction bases not matched to a gene: 9. The CDR3 is CSASGGAGRETQYF. As DNA, the CDR3 is TGCAGTGCTAGTGGGGGAGCGGGGCGGGAGACCCAGTACTTC.

The chain recombines TRBV28 with TRBJ1-2; TRBD1 might be the D (5 bases). The CDR3 has 16 amino acids. The ends were cut back, 7 bases at V and 2 bases at J, with 20 bases in the middle. Germline CDR1 MDHEN, CDR2 SYDVKM. In nucleotides, the CDR3 is TGTGCCAGCATTGCTTGGGACCGGGAGACGAACTATGGCTACACCTTC. Translating it yields CASIAWDRETNYGYTF.

The sample holds one count of this clone. The rearrangement uses TRBV28 and TRBJ2-7; D might be TRBD1 (5 bases). V lost 5 bases and J lost 2, with 22 bases in between. Germline CDR1 reads MDHEN; CDR2 reads SYDVKM. There are 17 residues in the CDR3. CDR3 in amino acids: CASSLSGHGQTPYEQYF. As DNA, the CDR3 is TGTGCCAGCAGTCTCTCCGGACACGGCCAAACCCCCTACGAGCAGTACTTC.

The rearrangement links TRBV9 to TRBJ2-1; weak D call: TRBD2 (5 bases). The CDR3 runs 17 residues. Germline CDR1 and CDR2: SGDLS and YYNGEE. V lost 5 bases to trimming and J lost 4 bases, with 22 bases between them. CDR3 DNA: TGTGCCAGCAGTGCCCAGATTTCCCGGACTCAATACAATGAGCAGTTCTTC. It specifies CASSAQISRTQYNEQFF.

The V call is TRBV24-1, the J call TRBJ2-2, with a tentative D call TRBD2 (7 bases). The CDR3 sequence is 16 residues long. Germline-derived CDR1 and CDR2 are KGHDR and SFDVKD. Trimming stripped 8 bases from V and 1 base from J, with 16 bases between. The CDR3 DNA sequence: TGTGCCACCAAGGGGGAGCGGGACCGGAACACCGGGGAGCTGTTTTTT. Translation: CATKGERDRNTGELFF.

This clone has only a few counts. The chain uses TRBV9 and TRBJ2-3; no clear D. Germline CDR1 and CDR2: SGDLS and YYNGEE. V was trimmed by 0 bases and J by 3 bases, leaving 8 bases between them. The length of the CDR3 is 14 residues. The CDR3 region has the DNA TGTGCCAGCAGCGTAGCGGTACAGACAGATACGCAGTATTTT. Protein product: CASSVAVQTDTQYF.

A remark on this clone: The junction and the germline gene differ at one end; a read error may be behind it. The chain uses TRBV7-7 and TRBJ2-5; TRBD1 aligns across 7 bases. Germline-derived CDR1 and CDR2 are SSHAT and FNYEAQ (reference sequence). CDR3 length: 13 residues. DNA for the CDR3: TGTGCTAGCAGCGCCGACAGGGACGAGACCCAGTACTTC. Its translation: CASSADRDETQYF. The full variable domain, rest sourced from reference TRBV7-7 and TRBJ2-5, is GAGVSQSPRYKVTKRGQDVTLRCDPISSHATLYWYQQALGQGPEFLTYFNYEAQPDKSGLPSDRFSAERPEGSISTLTIQRTEQRDSAMYRCASSADRDETQYFGPGTRLLVL.

The chain links TRBV9 to TRBJ2-3; 9 bases match TRBD2. CDR3 length: 16 residues. The germline gives CDR1 SGDLS, CDR2 YYNGEE. With 1 base clipped from V and 2 bases from J, the junction kept 5 bases outside the gene matches. The CDR3, as DNA: TGTGCCAGCAGCGTAAGCCTAGCGGGACCCACAGATACGCAGTATTTT. It codes for CASSVSLAGPTDTQYF.

The chain employs TRBV29-1 and TRBJ2-1; 9 positions match TRBD1. V lost 3 bases and J lost 8; bases outside the gene matches: 5. The germline CDR1 and CDR2 sequences are SQVTM and ANQGSEA. This CDR3 spans 13 amino acids. The CDR3 sequence: CSVDGTGFDEQFF. In nucleotides, the CDR3 is TGCAGCGTTGACGGGACAGGGTTCGATGAGCAGTTCTTC.

V and J are TRBV9 and TRBJ2-5, with D uncertain. The CDR3 extends over 15 amino acids. Germline loops: CDR1 SGDLS, CDR2 YYNGEE. V shed 4 bases and J shed 5 bases, with 18 bases lying between them. Here the CDR3 DNA reads TGTGCCAGCAGCCTTAGAGCATCACTATCGGAGACCCAGTACTTC. It translates to CASSLRASLSETQYF.

V and J are TRBV19 and TRBJ1-5; 7 bases map to TRBD1. V was pared by 6 bases and J by 4 bases, with 0 bases of the junction left unmatched. Looked up from germline, CDR1 is LNHDA and CDR2 is SQIVND (reference sequence). The CDR3 spans 12 residues. The CDR3 DNA follows: TGTGCCAGTAGGGGACAGAATCAGCCCCAGCATTTT. This encodes CASRGQNQPQHF.

The V and J genes are TRBV7-8 and TRBJ2-1; 7 nucleotides line up with TRBD2. Germline V gene sequence: CDR1 SGHVS, CDR2 FQNEAQ. The CDR3 length is 15 residues. V was pared by 3 bases and J by 7 bases, with 9 bases of the junction left unmatched. DNA for the CDR3: TGTGCCAGCAGCTTGGGGCTAGCGGACGCTAATGAGCAGTTCTTC. This translates into CASSLGLADANEQFF.

This clone has just a few counts. The chain combines TRBV29-1 with TRBJ1-1, with D possibly matching TRBD1 (6 bases). Germline V CDR1 and CDR2: SQVTM, ANQGSEA. V gave up 8 bases and J gave up 4 bases, with 11 bases separating them. CDR3 length equals 11 residues. CDR3: CSSWTATEAFF. Here the CDR3 DNA reads TGCAGCTCCTGGACAGCCACTGAAGCTTTCTTT.

The chain couples TRBV30 to TRBJ1-4, with a weak D call TRBD1 (5 bases). The CDR3 is made up of 15 amino acids. Looked up from germline, CDR1 is GTSNPN and CDR2 is SVGIG (reference sequence). Trimming took off 0 bases at V and 4 bases at J, with 12 bases between the two ends. The DNA for the CDR3 is TGTGCCTGGAGTGTGAACACGGGGGGTAATGAAAAACTGTTTTTT. Its translation is CAWSVNTGGNEKLFF.

The rearrangement uses TRBV7-2 and TRBJ1-1; no reliable D call. Germline V lookup: CDR1 SGHTA, CDR2 FQGNSA. The CDR3 has 12 residues. The germline V and J ends were trimmed by 3 bases and 6 bases, with 8 bases remaining between them. The CDR3 region is CASSFGGAEAFF. The CDR3 DNA reads as TGTGCCAGCAGCTTTGGAGGCGCTGAAGCTTTCTTT.

The chain recombines TRBV6-6 with TRBJ1-1; unclear D gene. The length of the CDR3 is 15 residues. Trimming pared 4 bases from V and 3 bases from J, leaving 15 bases between. From germline, CDR1 is MNHNY and CDR2 SVGAGI (reference sequence). The CDR3 region is CASSSKFTGYTEAFF. In DNA form, the CDR3 reads TGTGCCAGCAGTTCCAAATTTACGGGGTACACTGAAGCTTTCTTT.